The present T cell receptor beta chain was sequenced within a study of control samples from healthy donors and cancer patients. The protocol was immunoSEQ multiplex PCR, while the TCRdb copy is restricted to in-frame clones and leaves out a portion. The sample includes over 85,000 clones, approximately 90% of them seen just once. V lost 7 bases to trimming and J lost 3 bases, with 25 bases between them. The V gene's germline CDR1 is SGHVS and CDR2 FQNEAQ. CDR3 length: 17 residues. The gene calls are TRBV7-8 and TRBJ2-7; perhaps TRBD1 as D (5 bases). The receptor's source is a woman aged 60-75 years with lung cancer. Sequencing was performed on PBMCs. The CDR3 nucleotides are TGTGCCAGCATTCTAAGTTCCCCCTCGGCAGGGCTCTACGAGCAGTACTTC. Amino acids: CASILSSPSAGLYEQYF.